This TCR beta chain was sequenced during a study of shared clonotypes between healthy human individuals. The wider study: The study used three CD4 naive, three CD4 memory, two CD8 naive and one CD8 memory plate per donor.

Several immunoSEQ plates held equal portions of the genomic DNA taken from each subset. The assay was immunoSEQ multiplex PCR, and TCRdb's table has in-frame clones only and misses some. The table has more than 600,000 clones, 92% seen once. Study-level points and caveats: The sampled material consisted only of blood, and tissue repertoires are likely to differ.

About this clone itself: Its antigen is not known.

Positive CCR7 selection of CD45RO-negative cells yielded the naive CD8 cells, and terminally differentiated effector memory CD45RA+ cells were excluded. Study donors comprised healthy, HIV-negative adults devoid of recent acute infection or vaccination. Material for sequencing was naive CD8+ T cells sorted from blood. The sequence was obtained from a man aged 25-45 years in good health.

The CDR3 loop reads CAWRGQGTYEQYF. In DNA form, the CDR3 reads TGTGCCTGGAGGGGACAGGGAACCTACGAGCAGTACTTC. J is TRBJ2-7 and V is TRBV30; 9 nucleotides match TRBD1. Germline V gives CDR1 GTSNPN, CDR2 SVGIG (reference sequence). This CDR3 has 13 residues. The ends lost 3 bases at V and 2 bases at J; junction bases unmatched: 2.